A selection of T cell receptor beta chains follows, all from one sample in a study of T-cell memory formation after mild COVID-19. TCRdb redid the calling of the 5' RACE reads with MiXCR, one entry per CDR3 protein. The top ten hold roughly 28% of the sample, which has some 150,000 distinct CDR3 sequences, 11% to 15% seen once. Sequencing input: PBMCs or a T cell subset sorted from them (not recorded which). The receptors derive from an adult woman who had mild COVID-19 (a few samples of this study predate the infection). Cell type and time point are not known. Each CDR3 is given with its conserved first and last residue. Fields, in order: V gene, clone size, D gene, J gene, CDR3 DNA, CDR3 protein. A D gene is named only where the DNA matches it firmly. Some rows mark clone size as missing; the rest say once, few, many or name a class of expanded clone.

v_call: TRBV4-1; clone_size: NA; d_call: NA; j_call: TRBJ2-7; cdr3_nt: TGCGCCAGCAGCCAAGACAGTCGTATCGGGCAGTACTTC; cdr3_aa: CASSQDSRIGQYF
v_call: TRBV7-2; clone_size: NA; d_call: TRBD2; j_call: TRBJ2-1; cdr3_nt: TGTGACAGCAGCTTAGAGGCGGGAGGACTATACAATGAGCAGTTCTTC; cdr3_aa: CDSSLEAGGLYNEQFF
v_call: TRBV2; clone_size: many; d_call: TRBD2; j_call: TRBJ2-7; cdr3_nt: TGTGCCAGCACCGACCTCGGCCCGCGGGGGAACTACGAGCAGTACTTC; cdr3_aa: CASTDLGPRGNYEQYF
v_call: TRBV7-8; clone_size: medium-sized; d_call: NA; j_call: TRBJ2-1; cdr3_nt: TGTGCCAGCAGCCCGTTGGGGGGCGGCTACAATGAGCAGTTCTTC; cdr3_aa: CASSPLGGGYNEQFF
v_call: TRBV6-5; clone_size: few; d_call: NA; j_call: TRBJ1-5; cdr3_nt: TGTGCCAGCAGCCGTACATCGGATAGCAATCAGCCCCAGCATTTT; cdr3_aa: CASSRTSDSNQPQHF
v_call: TRBV5-1; clone_size: few; d_call: NA; j_call: TRBJ1-4; cdr3_nt: TGCGCCAGCAGCTTGGTCCAGTCGAATGAAAAACTGTTTTTT; cdr3_aa: CASSLVQSNEKLFF
v_call: TRBV30; clone_size: NA; d_call: NA; j_call: TRBJ2-3; cdr3_nt: TGTGCCTGGGGGACGATCACAGATACGCAGTATTTT; cdr3_aa: CAWGTITDTQYF
v_call: TRBV7-8; clone_size: NA; d_call: TRBD2; j_call: TRBJ2-3; cdr3_nt: TGTGCCAGCAGCAGAACCGGACTAGCGGGGATCACAGATACGCAGTATTTT; cdr3_aa: CASSRTGLAGITDTQYF
v_call: TRBV27; clone_size: few; d_call: NA; j_call: TRBJ1-5; cdr3_nt: TGTGCCAGCAGTTTAAGGGGGGCGGTTCAGCCCCAGCATTTT; cdr3_aa: CASSLRGAVQPQHF
v_call: TRBV27; clone_size: NA; d_call: TRBD1; j_call: TRBJ1-4; cdr3_nt: TGTGCCAGCAGTGCCTACAGGGGAAGAAATGAAAAACTGTTTTTT; cdr3_aa: CASSAYRGRNEKLFF
v_call: TRBV6-5; clone_size: many; d_call: TRBD1; j_call: TRBJ2-1; cdr3_nt: TGTGCCAGCACCTGGGACAGCTCCTACAATGAGCAGTTCTTC; cdr3_aa: CASTWDSSYNEQFF
v_call: TRBV9; clone_size: few; d_call: NA; j_call: TRBJ1-1; cdr3_nt: TGTGCCAGCAGCGTAGTCAGTTCGGCGATGGATTTCTTT; cdr3_aa: CASSVVSSAMDFF
v_call: TRBV7-9; clone_size: many; d_call: TRBD2; j_call: TRBJ2-2; cdr3_nt: TGTGCCAGCAGCTTAGAGGGGACTAGCGGATATCCGGGGACCGGGGAGCTGTTTTTT; cdr3_aa: CASSLEGTSGYPGTGELFF
v_call: TRBV4-1; clone_size: NA; d_call: NA; j_call: TRBJ2-7; cdr3_nt: TGCGCCAGCAGCCAAGTCGCAGGGCGGTACGAGCAGTACTTC; cdr3_aa: CASSQVAGRYEQYF
v_call: TRBV6-1; clone_size: NA; d_call: TRBD1; j_call: TRBJ2-7; cdr3_nt: TGTGCCAGCAGTGAAGCGGCGGGACAGGCCTCCTACGAGCAGTACTTC; cdr3_aa: CASSEAAGQASYEQYF
v_call: TRBV6-6; clone_size: NA; d_call: NA; j_call: TRBJ1-1; cdr3_nt: TGTGCCAGCAGTTCAGGCTTATTCACTGAAGCTTTCTTT; cdr3_aa: CASSSGLFTEAFF
v_call: TRBV20-1; clone_size: NA; d_call: TRBD2; j_call: TRBJ2-3; cdr3_nt: TGCAGTGCAAACGGACTAGCGGGAGCTGGCACAGATACGCAGTATTTT; cdr3_aa: CSANGLAGAGTDTQYF
v_call: TRBV24-1; clone_size: NA; d_call: TRBD1; j_call: TRBJ1-5; cdr3_nt: TGTGCCACCAGTGGCCCGGGACAGCACAATCAGCCCCAGCATTTT; cdr3_aa: CATSGPGQHNQPQHF
v_call: TRBV12-3/TRBV12-4; clone_size: few; d_call: TRBD2; j_call: TRBJ2-7; cdr3_nt: TGTGCCAGCAGTTTTGCGGGAGGTTACGAGCAGTACTTC; cdr3_aa: CASSFAGGYEQYF
v_call: TRBV20-1; clone_size: NA; d_call: TRBD1; j_call: TRBJ2-5; cdr3_nt: TGCAGTGCTGAGGACAGGCCCAACGGCAGGGAGACCCAGTACTTC; cdr3_aa: CSAEDRPNGRETQYF
v_call: TRBV27; clone_size: few; d_call: NA; j_call: TRBJ2-2; cdr3_nt: TGTGCCAGCAGTTTAGCCGGGCGGAACACCGGGGAGCTGTTTTTT; cdr3_aa: CASSLAGRNTGELFF
v_call: TRBV10-3; clone_size: NA; d_call: NA; j_call: TRBJ1-1; cdr3_nt: TGTGCCATCAGGGGCAGGGAGGATGAAGCTTTCTTT; cdr3_aa: CAIRGREDEAFF
v_call: TRBV5-1; clone_size: NA; d_call: TRBD1; j_call: TRBJ2-2; cdr3_nt: TGCGCCAGCAGCCGGGGACAGGGTTCGATGTTTTTT; cdr3_aa: CASSRGQGSMFF
v_call: TRBV27; clone_size: few; d_call: NA; j_call: TRBJ2-7; cdr3_nt: TGTGCCAGCAGTTCAAACACTTTGGGCTACGAGCAGTACTTC; cdr3_aa: CASSSNTLGYEQYF
v_call: TRBV6-1; clone_size: NA; d_call: NA; j_call: TRBJ2-3; cdr3_nt: TGTGCCAGCAACACCTTCGGGTCTAGCGTTTATTTT; cdr3_aa: CASNTFGSSVYF
v_call: TRBV7-3; clone_size: NA; d_call: TRBD2; j_call: TRBJ2-5; cdr3_nt: TGTGCCAGCAGCTCTAGCGGGGGGGCCCAAGAGACCCAGTACTTC; cdr3_aa: CASSSSGGAQETQYF
v_call: TRBV29-1; clone_size: NA; d_call: TRBD2; j_call: TRBJ2-7; cdr3_nt: TGCAGCGTTGAAATTTCGGGAGGAAGGTACGAGCAGTACTTC; cdr3_aa: CSVEISGGRYEQYF
v_call: TRBV7-6; clone_size: NA; d_call: NA; j_call: TRBJ2-7; cdr3_nt: TGTGCCAGCAGCTTAGCAGGAGCCTACGAGCAGTACTTC; cdr3_aa: CASSLAGAYEQYF
v_call: TRBV9; clone_size: NA; d_call: NA; j_call: TRBJ2-2; cdr3_nt: TGTGCCAGCAGCGTGGAAGGGAGTGCCGGGGAGCTGTTTTTT; cdr3_aa: CASSVEGSAGELFF
v_call: TRBV7-9; clone_size: NA; d_call: TRBD1; j_call: TRBJ2-2; cdr3_nt: TGTGCCAGCAGCTTAGGACAGGGGGCCGTCACCGGGGAGCTGTTTTTT; cdr3_aa: CASSLGQGAVTGELFF
v_call: TRBV19; clone_size: NA; d_call: NA; j_call: TRBJ1-1; cdr3_nt: TGTGCCAGTAGCGTAAAGGGTTTGAACACTGAAGCTTTCTTT; cdr3_aa: CASSVKGLNTEAFF
v_call: TRBV7-3; clone_size: few; d_call: NA; j_call: TRBJ2-3; cdr3_nt: TGTGCCAGCAGCGCAACAGGAGGGGGTTACACAGATACGCAGTATTTT; cdr3_aa: CASSATGGGYTDTQYF
v_call: TRBV12-3/TRBV12-4; clone_size: NA; d_call: TRBD2; j_call: TRBJ2-1; cdr3_nt: TGTGCCAGCAGTCCAGGACTAGCGGGGCCGGGGTACAATGAGCAGTTCTTC; cdr3_aa: CASSPGLAGPGYNEQFF
v_call: TRBV27; clone_size: few; d_call: NA; j_call: TRBJ1-5; cdr3_nt: TGTGCCAGCAGTTTAGCGGGGAATAGCAATCAGCCCCAGCATTTT; cdr3_aa: CASSLAGNSNQPQHF
v_call: TRBV7-9; clone_size: NA; d_call: NA; j_call: TRBJ1-2; cdr3_nt: TGTGCCAGCAGCCCAGGACAGCTCTACTATGGCTACACCTTC; cdr3_aa: CASSPGQLYYGYTF